The rows below give T cell receptor beta chains drawn from one sample of a study of response to subunit inactivated influenza vaccine. A single record per CDR3 protein comes from TCRdb applying MiXCR to the RT-PCR reads. Of 650,000 to 700,000 distinct CDR3 sequences detected, more than 15% appear once; the ten largest clones hold roughly 10%. Sequenced here: PBMCs from blood, sampled roughly 13 days after vaccination. These receptors were obtained from a man aged 50 or older who received an inactivated influenza vaccine. Both conserved end residues are part of each CDR3. Fields, in order: V gene, D gene, clone size, J gene, CDR3 DNA, CDR3 protein. D genes are given only for firm matches. Part of the rows lack a size; the others show once, few, many or a class for expanded clones.

TRBV10-3	TRBD2	-	TRBJ2-2	TGTGCCATCGGCCGGGACTATGTGGGAAACACCGGGGAGCTGTTTTTT	CAIGRDYVGNTGELFF
TRBV12-3/TRBV12-4	-	few	TRBJ2-1	TGTGCCAGCAATTGGGGACTGGGCGGGTCCTACAATGAGCAGTTCTTC	CASNWGLGGSYNEQFF
TRBV24-1	-	-	TRBJ2-2	TGTGCCACCAGTGATTTAGGGGACTTGAACACCGGGGAGCTGTTTTTT	CATSDLGDLNTGELFF
TRBV7-2	-	-	TRBJ1-2	TGTGCCAGCAGCTTAGGGCCAGAGTATGGCTACACCTTC	CASSLGPEYGYTF
TRBV7-9	TRBD1	many	TRBJ2-1	TGTGCCAGCAGCCCCGACAGGGGGGAGCAGTTCTTC	CASSPDRGEQFF
TRBV12-5	TRBD2	-	TRBJ2-3	TGTGCTAGTGGTTTGTCCCGGACTAGCGGTACAGATACGCAGTATTTT	CASGLSRTSGTDTQYF
TRBV29-1	-	-	TRBJ1-1	TGCAGCGGTATACAGGTACAGGAAGCTTTCTTT	CSGIQVQEAFF
TRBV12-3/TRBV12-4	-	few	TRBJ1-1	TGTGCCAGCAGTACCGGTTCCCCCCTATGGGCTGAAGCTTTCTTT	CASSTGSPLWAEAFF
TRBV2	TRBD2	-	TRBJ2-5	TGTGCCAGCAAAGGACTAGCGGGAGTAGAGACCCAGTACTTC	CASKGLAGVETQYF
TRBV4-3	-	-	TRBJ1-1	TGCGCCAGCAGCCCCAGCAGGGCAAACACTGAAGCTTTCTTT	CASSPSRANTEAFF
TRBV7-9	-	-	TRBJ2-4	TGTGCCAGCAGCTTAGCCGGGGGGCTGGTAGCCAAAAACATTCAGTACTTC	CASSLAGGLVAKNIQYF
TRBV20-1	TRBD2	-	TRBJ2-3	TGCAGTGCTAGAGAACCGACTAGCGGGATAACAGATACGCAGTATTTT	CSAREPTSGITDTQYF
TRBV29-1	-	-	TRBJ2-7	TGCAGCGTTGAAGGCCGGGGTGTCCAGGACGAGCAGTACTTC	CSVEGRGVQDEQYF
TRBV6-2/TRBV6-3	-	few	TRBJ1-4	TGTGCCAGCTCCCAGATTGCAACTAATGAAAAACTGTTTTTT	CASSQIATNEKLFF
TRBV7-2	-	-	TRBJ2-1	TGTGCCAGCAGCTTAGTAAGGGACGTCTACAATGAGCAGTTCTTC	CASSLVRDVYNEQFF
TRBV10-3	-	-	TRBJ2-5	TGTGCCATCAGTGTTGAGGGTAGCTGGTTGTACTTC	CAISVEGSWLYF
TRBV7-9	-	many	TRBJ2-4	TGTGCCAGCAGCTTCAAGGAGGTCAAAAACATTCAGTACTTC	CASSFKEVKNIQYF
TRBV12-3/TRBV12-4	TRBD2	few	TRBJ2-2	TGTGCCAGCAGTTTCCCCGGTGCTCTACTAGCGGGGGCCTACACCGGGGAGCTGTTTTTT	CASSFPGALLAGAYTGELFF
TRBV11-2	-	-	TRBJ2-3	TGTGCCAGCAGCTTAGAGCCCCTACAAGTTTATCCCACAGATACGCAGTATTTT	CASSLEPLQVYPTDTQYF
TRBV12-3/TRBV12-4	-	-	TRBJ2-3	TGTGCCAGCAGTTTAGCGCGTAGCGTGGGCACAGATACGCAGTATTTT	CASSLARSVGTDTQYF
TRBV29-1	-	-	TRBJ2-6	TGCAGTGTCTCAGGCTCTGGGGCCAACGTCCTGACTTTC	CSVSGSGANVLTF
TRBV20-1	TRBD2	-	TRBJ2-7	TGCAGTGCTGCCCAGACTAGCGGGAGAAGCGAGCAGTACTTC	CSAAQTSGRSEQYF
TRBV6-1	TRBD2	-	TRBJ2-7	TGTGCCAGCAGGATCGGGACTAGCGGGGGCTACGAGCAGTACTTC	CASRIGTSGGYEQYF
TRBV6-1	-	-	TRBJ1-2	TGTGCCAGCAGATCAGGGAACTATGGCTACACCTTC	CASRSGNYGYTF
TRBV29-1	TRBD1	many	TRBJ2-4	TGCAGCGTTGAAGGGAGGACAGGAGCCAAAAACATTCAGTACTTC	CSVEGRTGAKNIQYF
TRBV7-9	-	few	TRBJ2-7	TGTGCCAGCAACAAGACATCTACCTACGAGCAGTACTTC	CASNKTSTYEQYF
TRBV5-1	-	-	TRBJ1-2	TGCGCCAGCAGCTCGGACGGTTCTTTTAACTATGGCTACACCTTC	CASSSDGSFNYGYTF
TRBV15	-	-	TRBJ1-1	TGTGCCACCAGTCTGGGGTACACTGAAGCTTTCTTT	CATSLGYTEAFF
TRBV10-2	TRBD1	-	TRBJ2-2	TGCGCCAGCAGTGACCCCGGGACAGCCTACACCGGGGAGCTGTTTTTT	CASSDPGTAYTGELFF
TRBV7-2	-	-	TRBJ2-7	TGTGCCAGCAGCTTTGGTTTTGGGGGGTACGAGCAGTACTTC	CASSFGFGGYEQYF
TRBV7-2	TRBD1	-	TRBJ2-5	TGTGCCAGCAGCTCGGGACAGTGGGGGACCCAGTACTTC	CASSSGQWGTQYF
TRBV20-1	-	few	TRBJ2-1	TGCAGTGCTAGAGATCTTGCGTGGACCGACTACAATGAGCAGTTCTTC	CSARDLAWTDYNEQFF
TRBV29-1	TRBD1	few	TRBJ2-5	TGCAGCGCACTCCGGGACAGGGTGTTTGGGGAGACCCAGTACTTC	CSALRDRVFGETQYF
TRBV11-2	TRBD2	few	TRBJ2-4	TGTGCCAGCAGACTAGCGGGAGGGGCCAAAAACATTCAGTACTTC	CASRLAGGAKNIQYF
TRBV28	TRBD1	few	TRBJ2-7	TGTGCCAGCAGTTTCTACAGGGGGCGCGAGCAGTACTTC	CASSFYRGREQYF
TRBV7-9	-	-	TRBJ2-7	TGTGCCAGCAGCTTAACAGGTGACACCTCCTACGAGCAGTACTTC	CASSLTGDTSYEQYF
TRBV9	TRBD1	-	TRBJ2-5	TGTGCCAGCAGCGTAGCTGCGGGACAGGCTCAAGAGACCCAGTACTTC	CASSVAAGQAQETQYF
TRBV7-8	TRBD1	few	TRBJ1-1	TGTGCCAGCAGCTACCGGGACAGCAACACTGAAGCTTTCTTT	CASSYRDSNTEAFF
TRBV12-2	-	-	TRBJ2-7	TGTGCAAGTCGCTCCCGACAGGATTTCTCCTACGAGCAGTACTTC	CASRSRQDFSYEQYF
TRBV4-3	-	few	TRBJ2-7	TGCGCCAGCAGCCAAGGGTGGGTCGATTCCTACGAGCAGTACTTC	CASSQGWVDSYEQYF
TRBV5-1	-	-	TRBJ2-7	TGCGCCAGCGCAGGGCCCACCGGTAACGAGCAGTACTTC	CASAGPTGNEQYF
TRBV15	-	-	TRBJ2-3	TGTGCCACCCGTGGGACGGAGACAGATACGCAGTATTTT	CATRGTETDTQYF
TRBV18	-	few	TRBJ2-1	TGTGCCAGCTCACCAGGGCAGGCCAAGAATGAGCAGTTCTTC	CASSPGQAKNEQFF
TRBV6-5	-	few	TRBJ2-3	TGTGCCAGCAGTTACGGGGGCAACGGAGATACGCAGTATTTT	CASSYGGNGDTQYF
TRBV29-1	-	few	TRBJ1-5	TGCAGCGTTGCTGACATGAACAATCAGCCCCAGCATTTT	CSVADMNNQPQHF
TRBV29-1	TRBD1	many	TRBJ2-1	TGCAGCGTTGAAGAGGGACAGTTCTCCTACAATGAGCAGTTCTTC	CSVEEGQFSYNEQFF
TRBV6-1	TRBD1	few	TRBJ2-7	TGTGCCAGCAGTACATCAACCGACAGGGCGGTAAGAACCTACGAGCAGTACTTC	CASSTSTDRAVRTYEQYF
TRBV18	TRBD2	few	TRBJ2-3	TGTGCCAGCTCACCACGTTCCTTAGCGGGAGGGCCGATAGATACGCAGTATTTT	CASSPRSLAGGPIDTQYF
TRBV5-1	-	-	TRBJ2-5	TGCGCCAGCAGCTCCGGACAGTACCAAGAGACCCAGTACTTC	CASSSGQYQETQYF
TRBV5-1	-	few	TRBJ1-6	TGCGCCAGCAGCTTGGAGGTGGCTTCACCCCTCCACTTT	CASSLEVASPLHF
TRBV7-9	-	once	TRBJ2-7	TGTGACAGCAGCTTAGCACAGGGTTCCGAGCAGTACTTC	CDSSLAQGSEQYF
TRBV10-3	TRBD2	-	TRBJ2-1	TGTGCCATCAGTGAGTCGGTTAGCGGGAGGGGGTACAATGAGCAGTTCTTC	CAISESVSGRGYNEQFF
TRBV6-5	-	-	TRBJ2-7	TGTGCCAGCAGTTACTCGATTTTCGACTCCACCGGCACCTACGAGCAGTACTTC	CASSYSIFDSTGTYEQYF
TRBV20-1	-	-	TRBJ1-1	TGCAGTCTACCCAGACAGAACACTGAAGCTTTCTTT	CSLPRQNTEAFF
TRBV29-1	-	many	TRBJ2-3	TGCAGCGCGACAGATACGCAGTATTTT	CSATDTQYF
TRBV6-1	-	few	TRBJ2-4	TGTGCCACGACACCCAGGGGGGTCGAACGGGACATTCAGTACTTC	CATTPRGVERDIQYF
TRBV11-3	-	few	TRBJ2-1	TGTGCCAGCAGCTCGAACCCGGACAGAATTTACCCCAATGAGCAGTTCTTC	CASSSNPDRIYPNEQFF
TRBV10-3	-	many	TRBJ2-3	TGTGCCATCAGTGAGAAGGGAGTAGCCACAGATACGCAGTATTTT	CAISEKGVATDTQYF
TRBV9	-	few	TRBJ2-7	TGTGCCAGCAGCGTAGGGCGGGTATCCTACGAGCAGTACTTC	CASSVGRVSYEQYF